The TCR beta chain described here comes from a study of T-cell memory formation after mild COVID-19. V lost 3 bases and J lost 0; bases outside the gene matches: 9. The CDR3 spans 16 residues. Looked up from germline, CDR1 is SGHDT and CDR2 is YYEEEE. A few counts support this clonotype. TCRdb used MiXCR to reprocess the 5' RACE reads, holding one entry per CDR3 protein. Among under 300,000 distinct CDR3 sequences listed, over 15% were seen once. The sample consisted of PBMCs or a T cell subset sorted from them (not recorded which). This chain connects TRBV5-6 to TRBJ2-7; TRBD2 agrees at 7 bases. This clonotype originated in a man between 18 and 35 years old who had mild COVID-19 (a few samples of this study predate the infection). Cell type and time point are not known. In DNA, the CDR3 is TGTGCCAGCAGCTCCCCTAAAGCGGGGAGCTCCTACGAGCAGTACGTC. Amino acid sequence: CASSSPKAGSSYEQYV.